Below, one T cell receptor (beta chain) is given with its context. Germline and junction disagree at one end, which may indicate a read error. This record comes from a study of radiation and T cells in renal cell carcinoma. The time point here: blood 2 weeks post-SBRT. Treatment described: 15 Gy SBRT to primary tumor, nephrectomy 4 weeks later. Germline lookup yields CDR1 MNHEY and CDR2 SVGAGI. The CDR3 totals 14 residues. The assay was immunoSEQ multiplex PCR, and TCRdb's table has in-frame clones only and misses some. The sample shows some 120,000 clones, 80% to 90% of them seen only once. The material sequenced was blood, taken from a patient whose treatment included radiotherapy and nephrectomy. The rearrangement uses TRBV6-5 and TRBJ1-3; D is ambiguous. The receptor was derived from a woman aged 60-75 years with renal cell carcinoma. The CDR3 loop is CASSYGLLGDTIYF. The CDR3 DNA is TGTGCCAGCAGTTATGGACTCCTTGGAGACACCATATATTTT.